This TCR beta chain was documented in a study of blood T cell repertoires in COVID-19. Study in general: Specimens from acute and convalescent COVID-19 originated in the United States, Italy and Spain.

The CDR3 has 14 residues. Germline loops: CDR1 MNHEY, CDR2 SMNVEV (reference sequence). V was pared by 3 bases and J by 5 bases, with 14 bases between. TCRdb's table, derived via immunoSEQ multiplex PCR, lists solely in-frame clones and lacks some. This sample carries 240,000 or so clones, roughly 88% of them seen once, and the ten largest clones take approximately 2.1%. Recovery meant two consecutive negative NP/OP PCR tests, professional clearance, or resolved symptoms. The J gene is TRBJ2-7, the V gene TRBV27, with D possibly TRBD1 on 6 matching bases. This receptor was identified in a woman in her forties or fifties who had recovered from COVID-19. Sequencing was carried out using PBMCs or T cells enriched from blood (not recorded which). The CDR3 reads CASSFLRGAHEQYF. CDR3 coding DNA: TGTGCCAGCAGTTTTCTCAGGGGTGCTCACGAGCAGTACTTC.